This passage covers 26 T cell receptor beta chains from one sample sequenced in a study of T-cell reconstitution after alpha-beta-depleted transplantation in children. Preparation of the TCRbeta library used unique molecular identifiers. TCRdb reanalysed the PCR reads using MiXCR and keeps one entry per CDR3 protein. Here the sample spans a few hundred thousand distinct CDR3 sequences, about 9.3% being singletons. Source: PBMCs from the stem cell graft donor, taken from the stem cell graft. These receptors were taken from a human donor who donated a stem cell graft to a child with acute lymphoblastic leukemia.

This clonotype was picked up a small number of times. This chain joins TRBV6-5 and TRBJ1-2; D gene unclear. CDR3 length: 11 amino acids. The V and J ends lost 2 bases and 5 bases respectively, with 3 bases between them. Germline CDR1 reads MNHEY; CDR2 reads SVGAGI. Here the CDR3 reads CASSYGYGYTF. The DNA of the CDR3 is TGTGCCAGCAGTTACGGGTATGGCTACACCTTC.

The sample holds a few counts of this clonotype. The chain carries TRBV7-2 and TRBJ2-1; 10 nucleotides match TRBD2. The CDR3 is made up of 16 amino acids. Per the germline V gene, CDR1 is SGHTA and CDR2 is FQGNSA. J gave up 7 bases and V 0 bases, and 6 bases lay outside the gene matches. CDR3 residues: CASSLASSGRANEQFF. The CDR3 DNA sequence: TGTGCCAGCAGCTTAGCATCGAGCGGGAGGGCGAATGAGCAGTTCTTC.

This clonotype came up many times. The chain links TRBV27 to TRBJ2-1, with 11 bases identical to TRBD2. Germline CDR1 reads MNHEY; CDR2 reads SMNVEV (reference sequence). J gave up 7 bases and V 4 bases, and 6 bases lay outside the gene matches. The CDR3 is 15 amino acids. The CDR3 sequence: CASSSTIAGGNEQFF. The CDR3 DNA follows: TGTGCCAGCAGTTCCACAATAGCGGGAGGGAATGAGCAGTTCTTC.

The rearrangement joins TRBV6-2 or TRBV6-3 to TRBJ1-1, with a possible D match to TRBD1 (6 bases). CDR1 MNHEY and CDR2 SVGEGT come from the germline V gene. V lost 5 bases and J 4 bases, leaving 14 bases between the germline ends. CDR3 length: 14 amino acids. CDR3 in DNA: TGTGCCAGCAGTCCCGGGGGGCCGGGCACTGAAGCTTTCTTT. Amino acid sequence: CASSPGGPGTEAFF.

The chain carries TRBV20-1 and TRBJ2-3; 8 bases align to TRBD1. With 6 bases clipped from V and 6 bases from J, the junction kept 5 bases outside the gene matches. The germline CDR1 and CDR2 sequences are DFQATT and SNEGSKA (reference sequence). This CDR3 is 12 amino acids long. The CDR3 loop reads CSANRGVDTQYF. The CDR3 DNA sequence: TGCAGTGCCAACAGGGGGGTTGATACGCAGTATTTT.

This clonotype was seen a few times. This chain joins TRBV29-1 and TRBJ2-1; D ambiguous. With 5 bases removed from V and 6 bases from J, the gap between germline ends came to 14 bases. CDR3 length equals 13 residues. The germline gives CDR1 SQVTM, CDR2 ANQGSEA. The CDR3 region is CSVPDSWANEQFF. CDR3 DNA sequence: TGCAGCGTTCCGGATAGCTGGGCCAATGAGCAGTTCTTC.

This clonotype was seen at least ten times. The J gene is TRBJ1-4, the V gene TRBV20-1; TRBD1 is a possible D gene (5 bases). This CDR3 is 15 amino acids long. The germline V gene encodes CDR1 DFQATT and CDR2 SNEGSKA (reference sequence). V was shortened by 0 bases and J by 8 bases, with 16 bases between the two germline ends. CDR3 nucleotide sequence: TGCAGTGCTAGAGATCCCGGCCAGGGTTGGGAAAAACTGTTTTTT. Amino acids: CSARDPGQGWEKLFF.

This clonotype was seen a handful of times. V gene TRBV7-9 combines with J gene TRBJ2-7, with D perhaps TRBD2 (5 bases). This CDR3 contains 13 residues. Trimming left V 5 bases short and J 4 bases short, with 12 bases between. The germline V gene encodes CDR1 SEHNR and CDR2 FQNEAQ (reference sequence). Here the CDR3 DNA reads TGTGCCAGCAGCCACCCGGGGTTATACGAGCAGTACTTC. Translated: CASSHPGLYEQYF. The whole variable domain, filled in from reference TRBV7-9 and TRBJ2-7, reads DTGVSQNPRHKITKRGQNVTFRCDPISEHNRLYWYRQTLGQGPEFLTYFQNEAQLEKSRLLSDRFSAERPKGSFSTLEIQRTEQGDSAMYLCASSHPGLYEQYFGPGTRLTVT.

This sequence joins TRBV20-1 and TRBJ2-6; no reliable D call. Trimming took 0 bases from V and 8 from J, leaving 5 bases between them. Germline loops: CDR1 DFQATT, CDR2 SNEGSKA (reference sequence). This CDR3 contains 12 residues. The CDR3 region is CSARDRTNVLTF. The CDR3 DNA sequence: TGCAGTGCTAGAGATAGGACCAACGTCCTGACTTTC.

This clonotype was counted between two and nine times. This CDR3 is CASSQAGTGWETQYF. The CDR3 DNA is TGCGCCAGCAGCCAAGCGGGGACAGGGTGGGAGACCCAGTACTTC. The J gene is TRBJ2-5, the V gene TRBV4-1, with 9 bases matching TRBD1. Germline V gene sequence: CDR1 MGHRA, CDR2 YSYEKL. J gave up 5 bases and V 1 base, and 5 bases lay outside the gene matches. CDR3 length: 15 amino acids.

In this sample, this clonotype turned up many times. The CDR3 nucleotides are TGTGCCAGCAGTTTACCTTACGGGGAGCTGTTTTTT. Amino acids: CASSLPYGELFF. The rearrangement joins TRBV27 to TRBJ2-2; unclear D gene. With 2 bases removed from V and 7 bases from J, the gap between germline ends came to 5 bases. This CDR3 region has 12 residues. Looked up from germline, CDR1 is MNHEY and CDR2 is SMNVEV (reference sequence).

Only a few counts were recorded for this clonotype. The chain has TRBV5-5 and TRBJ2-4; 8 nucleotides match TRBD1. Germline lookup yields CDR1 SGHKS and CDR2 YYEKEE (reference sequence). This CDR3 is 15 amino acids long. J lost 13 bases, V lost 5 bases, and 17 bases had no gene match. The CDR3 reads CASSPRGQGTQGQYF. The CDR3 region has the DNA TGTGCCAGCAGTCCCCGCGGACAGGGAACCCAAGGGCAGTACTTC.

This clonotype was counted only a few times. The chain carries TRBV10-3 and TRBJ2-7, with D possibly matching TRBD1 (7 bases). Germline assignment: CDR1 ENHRY and CDR2 SYGVKD. V was trimmed by 4 bases and J by 5 bases, leaving 24 bases between them. The CDR3 contains 17 residues. CDR3 protein: CAISVGLATGTVNEQYF. The CDR3 region has the DNA TGTGCCATCAGTGTGGGGCTTGCGACAGGGACTGTGAACGAGCAGTACTTC.

This clonotype was seen many times. The rearrangement uses TRBV28 and TRBJ2-4; the match to TRBD1 covers 7 bases. Germline values: CDR1 MDHEN, CDR2 SYDVKM. J was trimmed by 7 bases and V by 6 bases; bases with no gene match: 12. The CDR3 extends over 15 amino acids. In nucleotides, the CDR3 is TGTGCCAGCAGCCGCCAGGACAGGCAGTGGAACATTCAGTACTTC. It encodes CASSRQDRQWNIQYF.

V is TRBV20-1 and J is TRBJ1-5, with D hard to call. The CDR3 contains 12 residues. Germline CDR1 reads DFQATT; CDR2 reads SNEGSKA (reference sequence). Trimming left V 1 base short and J 7 bases short, with 8 bases between. The CDR3 coding sequence is TGCAGTGCTAGAGTAGCTTCCCAGCCCCAGCATTTT. This codes for CSARVASQPQHF.

This clonotype was seen ten or more times. The chain joins TRBV7-9 to TRBJ2-7, with 9 bases aligning to TRBD2. J gave up 7 bases and V 1 base, and 8 bases lay outside the gene matches. The germline V gene encodes CDR1 SEHNR and CDR2 FQNEAQ (reference sequence). This CDR3 is 15 amino acids long. The CDR3 sequence: CASSLGGTSHEEQYF. CDR3 nucleotides: TGTGCCAGCAGCTTAGGGGGGACTAGCCATGAAGAGCAGTACTTC.

CDR3 nucleotide sequence: TGCAGTGCTAGATCAGGGGGAAGAGAGACCCAGTACTTC. Amino acids: CSARSGGRETQYF. This chain joins TRBV20-1 and TRBJ2-5; TRBD1 agrees at 7 bases. CDR3 length equals 13 residues. The germline gives CDR1 DFQATT, CDR2 SNEGSKA (reference sequence). Trimming at V came to 2 bases and at J to 4 bases, leaving 4 bases not matched to a gene.

The rearrangement joins TRBV19 to TRBJ1-4, with 7 positions matching TRBD1. V lost 8 bases and J lost 6; bases outside the gene matches: 6. The CDR3 consists of 13 residues. Germline CDR1 reads LNHDA; CDR2 reads SQIVND (reference sequence). CDR3 nucleotide sequence: TGTGCCAGTGGGACAGAGAATTATGAAAAACTGTTTTTT. Translation: CASGTENYEKLFF.

There are a few counts of this clonotype. Here the CDR3 DNA reads TGCAGCACCGAGCTAGCGGAGACTAGCACAGATACGCAGTATTTT. This encodes CSTELAETSTDTQYF. This chain connects TRBV29-1 to TRBJ2-3, with 7 bases matching TRBD2. The CDR3 spans 15 residues. The V gene's germline CDR1 is SQVTM and CDR2 ANQGSEA. V dropped 8 bases and J dropped 0; count of bases not matched to a gene: 11.

The genes are TRBV2 and TRBJ2-1; 7 nucleotides line up with TRBD2. The CDR3 consists of 15 residues. Germline V gives CDR1 SNHLY, CDR2 FYNNEI. V was clipped by 3 bases and J by 7 bases; unmatched bases: 9. The chain's CDR3 is CASSDASGVGNEQFF. CDR3 bases: TGTGCCAGCAGTGATGCTAGCGGAGTGGGGAATGAGCAGTTCTTC.

In its sample, this clonotype was seen many times. This chain links TRBV5-1 with TRBJ2-2; D is unclear. Germline assignment: CDR1 SGHRS and CDR2 YFSETQ. Trimming stripped 2 bases from V and 6 bases from J, with 20 bases between. This CDR3 is 17 amino acids long. The CDR3, as DNA: TGCGCCAGCAGCTTACCACCAGCCAAAACGATCGCCGGGGAGCTGTTTTTT. Translation: CASSLPPAKTIAGELFF.

J is TRBJ2-1 and V is TRBV12-5; TRBD1 matches 7 bases. The V and J ends lost 1 base and 0 bases, in that order; junction bases with no gene match: 0. CDR1 is LGHNT, CDR2 FRNRAP, per germline. The CDR3 is made up of 15 amino acids. The DNA of the CDR3 is TGTGCTAGTGGTTTGGGACAGGGCTCCTACAATGAGCAGTTCTTC. Its translation is CASGLGQGSYNEQFF. Based on the CDR3 plus reference TRBV12-5 and TRBJ2-1, the full variable domain is DARVTQTPRHKVTEMGQEVTMRCQPILGHNTVFWYRQTMMQGLELLAYFRNRAPLDDSGMPKDRFSAEMPDATLATLKIQPSEPRDSAVYFCASGLGQGSYNEQFFGPGTRLTVL.

The chain employs TRBV11-2 and TRBJ2-5; 9 bases match TRBD1. V was clipped by 0 bases and J by 4 bases; unmatched bases: 9. CDR3 length: 17 residues. The germline gives CDR1 SGHAT, CDR2 FQNNGV. This chain's CDR3 is CASSLEVTGGWRETQYF. The CDR3 DNA follows: TGTGCCAGCAGCTTAGAGGTTACAGGGGGCTGGAGAGAGACCCAGTACTTC.

This rearrangement joins TRBV12-3 or TRBV12-4 to TRBJ2-7, with 8 bases identical to TRBD2. With V trimmed by 8 bases and J by 2 bases, 17 bases remained unmatched. The CDR3 is 17 residues long. The CDR3 region is CASGRALTSDITYEQYF. The DNA for the CDR3 is TGTGCCAGCGGACGGGCGTTGACTAGCGACATCACCTACGAGCAGTACTTC.

The gene calls are TRBV20-1 and TRBJ1-5; no definite D call. The CDR3 length is 13 residues. V was clipped by 6 bases and J by 2 bases, with 11 bases between them. Germline V lookup: CDR1 DFQATT, CDR2 SNEGSKA (reference sequence). CDR3 in amino acids: CSAGTVGNQPQHF. CDR3 nucleotide sequence: TGCAGTGCGGGAACAGTCGGCAATCAGCCCCAGCATTTT.

J is TRBJ1-2 and V is TRBV10-3; TRBD1 aligns across 11 bases. Germline V gene sequence: CDR1 ENHRY, CDR2 SYGVKD. This CDR3 region has 13 residues. Trimming took 4 bases from V and 8 from J; bases not matched to a gene: 3. The CDR3: CAISGTGGQGYTF. Written as DNA, the CDR3 is TGTGCCATCAGTGGGACAGGGGGCCAAGGCTACACCTTC.